These 17 T cell receptor beta chains were all obtained from the same sample, sequenced in a study of T cell repertoires in cytomegalovirus infection. TCRdb redid the calling of the reads with MiXCR, one entry per CDR3 protein. Here the sample spans around 260,000 distinct CDR3 sequences, 9.1% being singletons. Material: PBMCs. These receptors were taken from a human donor in good health (CMV status not recorded). Some clones in this sample may be carry-over from other donors' samples.

This clonotype was seen many times. This chain joins TRBV18 and TRBJ2-5, with 8 bases identical to TRBD1. CDR1 KGHSH and CDR2 LQKENI come from the germline V gene. With V trimmed by 6 bases and J by 0 bases, 15 bases remained unmatched. This CDR3 has 18 residues. CDR3 in DNA: TGTGCCAGCTCGCGACAGGGGCCGTCTCGTACCCACCAAGAGACCCAGTACTTC. It encodes CASSRQGPSRTHQETQYF. Together with reference TRBV18 and TRBJ2-5, the CDR3 gives the full variable domain: NAGVMQNPRHLVRRRGQEARLRCSPMKGHSHVYWYRQLPEEGLKFMVYLQKENIIDESGMPKERFSAEFPKEGPSILRIQQVVRGDSAAYFCASSRQGPSRTHQETQYFGPGTRLLVL.

V usage is TRBV30 and J usage is TRBJ1-5, with TRBD1 matching over 7 bases. Trimming at V came to 6 bases and at J to 0 bases, leaving 5 bases not matched to a gene. CDR1 GTSNPN and CDR2 SVGIG come from the germline V gene (reference sequence). This CDR3 region has 14 residues. The CDR3 DNA follows: TGTGCCTGTACCGGGACAGATAGCAATCAGCCCCAGCATTTT. This gives the protein CACTGTDSNQPQHF. The full variable domain, completed using reference TRBV30 and TRBJ1-5, is SQTIHQWPATLVQPVGSPLSLECTVEGTSNPNLYWYRQAAGRGLQLLFYSVGIGQISSEVPQNLSASRPQDRQFILSSKKLLLSDSGFYLCACTGTDSNQPQHFGDGTRLSIL.

This clonotype was counted at least ten times. The V gene is TRBV19, the J gene TRBJ2-4; the D is unclear. The germline V and J ends were trimmed by 5 bases and 0 bases, with 11 bases remaining between them. The germline V gene encodes CDR1 LNHDA and CDR2 SQIVND (reference sequence). The CDR3 contains 15 residues. CDR3 bases: TGTGCCAGTAGTGATTTTACACCAGCCAAAAACATTCAGTACTTC. It specifies CASSDFTPAKNIQYF.

The V and J genes are TRBV7-9 and TRBJ1-4; D is unclear. Germline CDR1 and CDR2: SEHNR and FQNEAQ (reference sequence). The CDR3 extends over 15 amino acids. V dropped 2 bases and J dropped 6 bases, with 13 bases sitting between them. CDR3 in amino acids: CASSLRTSIDEKLFF. As DNA, the CDR3 is TGTGCCAGCAGCTTAAGAACATCCATCGATGAAAAACTGTTTTTT.

This clonotype was picked up many times. The chain carries TRBV28 and TRBJ1-5; D is perhaps TRBD1 (5 bases). The CDR3 has 12 amino acids. Trimming stripped 4 bases from V and 6 bases from J, with 7 bases between. Germline V gene sequence: CDR1 MDHEN, CDR2 SYDVKM. CDR3 sequence: CASSSGGQPQHF. The CDR3 coding sequence is TGTGCCAGCAGTTCCGGGGGTCAGCCCCAGCATTTT.

In the case of this clonotype: Given a much more abundant clone one base away, this may be a read error. The chain links TRBV28 to TRBJ1-5; maybe TRBD1 (5 bases). Germline assignment: CDR1 MDHEN and CDR2 SYDVKM. This CDR3 spans 14 amino acids. The CDR3 DNA is TGTACCAGCAGTTTTGGGGACTACAATCAGCCCCAGCATTTT. The encoded protein is CTSSFGDYNQPQHF.

Ten or more counts support this clonotype. The chain is built from TRBV7-8 and TRBJ1-5; D possibly corresponds to TRBD1 (6 bases). The germline gives CDR1 SGHVS, CDR2 FQNEAQ. This CDR3 has 16 residues. V was cut by 5 bases and J by 7 bases, with 21 bases left in between. CDR3 DNA: TGTGCCAGCAGCCTCCTGCCAGGGGTTGCGGACCAGCCCCAGCATTTT. Translating gives CASSLLPGVADQPQHF.

The table lists this clonotype with many counts. This sequence joins TRBV12-3 or TRBV12-4 and TRBJ1-2, with D possibly TRBD1 on 5 matching bases. The CDR3 runs 15 residues. Trimming pared 1 base from V and 8 bases from J, leaving 17 bases between. This CDR3 reads CASSLGPDSSGGYTF. CDR3 bases: TGTGCCAGCAGTTTAGGGCCCGACAGTAGCGGAGGCTACACCTTC.

This clonotype was counted many times. The gene calls are TRBV28 and TRBJ1-2; possibly TRBD1 for D (5 bases). The CDR3 is 13 amino acids. V was trimmed by 6 bases and J by 1 base, leaving 9 bases between them. Germline V gene sequence: CDR1 MDHEN, CDR2 SYDVKM. The CDR3 coding sequence is TGTGCCAGCAGCATGACAGTTAACTATGGCTACACCTTC. It encodes CASSMTVNYGYTF.

This clonotype appeared many times. This chain uses TRBV7-2 with TRBJ1-1; TRBD1 agrees at 7 bases. Germline lookup yields CDR1 SGHTA and CDR2 FQGNSA. The V and J ends lost 1 base and 4 bases, in that order; junction bases with no gene match: 6. The CDR3 length is 15 residues. The CDR3 bases are TGTGCCAGCAGCTTAGTCCAGGGGGTTGGCACTGAAGCTTTCTTT. Protein sequence: CASSLVQGVGTEAFF.

This clonotype was seen at least ten times. The chain joins TRBV12-5 to TRBJ2-7; 13 bases match TRBD2. The CDR3 is made up of 17 amino acids. V lost 4 bases and J lost 2; bases outside the gene matches: 8. Germline CDR1 reads LGHNT; CDR2 reads FRNRAP. Written as DNA, the CDR3 is TGTGCTAGTGGTTCCGAATTGGGACTAGCGGGGCCCTACGAGCAGTACTTC. As protein: CASGSELGLAGPYEQYF.

This clonotype was observed many times. The J gene is TRBJ1-5, the V gene TRBV19; D remains unclear. CDR1 and CDR2 from the germline V gene are LNHDA and SQIVND (reference sequence). This CDR3 contains 12 residues. Between the trimmed V and J ends, which lost 8 bases and 1 base, there was a span of 6 bases. The DNA of the CDR3 is TGTGCCAGTCACGGGAGCAATCAGCCCCAGCATTTT. This gives the protein CASHGSNQPQHF.

This clonotype has only a few counts. This chain uses TRBV11-1 with TRBJ2-7; D not certain. The germline CDR1 and CDR2 sequences are SGHAT and FQDESV (reference sequence). Trimming cost V 5 bases and J 1 base, with 15 bases left between them. There are 15 residues in the CDR3. The CDR3 DNA is TGTGCCAGCAGCCTAATCGCAGGTGGATCCTACGAGCAGTACTTC. This sequence encodes CASSLIAGGSYEQYF.

This chain connects TRBV6-2 or TRBV6-3 to TRBJ2-1, with D uncertain. V dropped 5 bases and J dropped 7 bases, with 6 bases sitting between them. The CDR3 has 11 amino acids. Germline values: CDR1 MNHEY, CDR2 SVGEGT. CDR3 nucleotide sequence: TGTGCCAGCAGTATAACTAATGAGCAGTTCTTC. It yields the protein CASSITNEQFF.

The V gene is TRBV20-1, the J gene TRBJ2-7; TRBD2 aligns across 11 bases. V lost 3 bases to trimming and J lost 5 bases; unmatched junction nucleotides: 6. This CDR3 region has 14 residues. Germline V gene lookup returns CDR1 DFQATT and CDR2 SNEGSKA (reference sequence). The CDR3, as DNA: TGCAGTGCTAGTCCCGGGACTAGCGGCCACGAGCAGTACTTC. It encodes CSASPGTSGHEQYF.

In its sample, this clonotype was seen many times. The chain couples TRBV6-2 or TRBV6-3 to TRBJ2-4, with TRBD1 as a possible D gene (5 bases). V lost 4 bases and J lost 13, with 11 bases in between. Germline CDR1 and CDR2: MNHEY and SVGEGT. CDR3 length: 11 amino acids. This CDR3 reads CASSFGAGQYF. CDR3 in DNA: TGTGCCAGCAGTTTTGGGGCCGGACAGTACTTC.

This clonotype occurred many times. The rearrangement uses TRBV7-2 and TRBJ2-7; possibly TRBD1 or TRBD2 for D (5 bases each). Germline V gives CDR1 SGHTA, CDR2 FQGNSA. The V end lost 5 bases, the J end lost 6 bases, and 17 bases lay between the germline ends. The CDR3 loop spans 14 amino acids. CDR3 nucleotides: TGTGCCAGCAGCCCGGGGACGGGTAGATCCGAGCAGTACTTC. It codes for CASSPGTGRSEQYF.